This T cell receptor (beta chain) stems from a study of T cells in Graves' hyperthyroidism and ophthalmopathy. This CDR3 region has 15 residues. Germline CDR1 is SEHNR and CDR2 is FQNEAQ (reference sequence). J lost 0 bases, V lost 7 bases, and 5 bases had no gene match. RNA transcripts were the template for amplifying TCR beta CDR3 regions. First-round RT-PCR with HTBI primers amplified the TCR CDR3 region. TCRdb re-derived calls from the multiplex PCR reads in MiXCR, one entry per CDR3 protein. The sample has 300,000 to 350,000 distinct CDR3 sequences, 18% seen once. This clonotype was seen at least ten times. The PBMCs were taken from under 12 ml of fresh peripheral blood.

Material for sequencing was blood. The chain joins TRBV7-9 to TRBJ2-7; 11 bases are a match to TRBD2. The TCR originated in a woman between 40 and 50 years old with Graves' ophthalmopathy. The CDR3 DNA is TGTGCCAGCATTCCTAGCGGGAGGACCTCCTACGAGCAGTACTTC. This sequence encodes CASIPSGRTSYEQYF.